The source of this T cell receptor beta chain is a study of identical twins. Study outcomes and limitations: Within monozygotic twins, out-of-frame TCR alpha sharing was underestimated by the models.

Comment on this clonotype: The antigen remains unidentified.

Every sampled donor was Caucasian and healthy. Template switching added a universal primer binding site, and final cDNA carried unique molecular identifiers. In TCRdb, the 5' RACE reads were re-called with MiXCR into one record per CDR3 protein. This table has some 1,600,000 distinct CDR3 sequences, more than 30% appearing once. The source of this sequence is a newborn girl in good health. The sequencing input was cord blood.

CDR3 in amino acids: CSVEDPGTETQYF. The DNA of the CDR3 is TGCAGCGTTGAAGACCCAGGGACAGAGACCCAGTACTTC. J is TRBJ2-5 and V is TRBV29-1, with D perhaps being TRBD1 or TRBD2 (5 bases each). CDR3 length equals 13 residues. V was cut by 0 bases and J by 4 bases, with 9 bases left in between. Germline loops: CDR1 SQVTM, CDR2 ANQGSEA.